The clone carrying this T cell receptor (beta chain) was detected a few times. This sample is drawn from a study of T cell repertoires in cytomegalovirus infection. Study-level background: Public signatures in TCR beta pointed to CMV infection and matching HLA type.

TCRdb re-called the reads with MiXCR, one entry per CDR3 protein. This sample has 150,000 to 200,000 distinct CDR3 sequences, with over 25% found just once. CDR1 SGHKS and CDR2 YYEKEE come from the germline V gene (reference sequence). The CDR3 totals 15 residues. Trimming pared 3 bases from V and 4 bases from J, leaving 17 bases between. The V call is TRBV5-5, the J call TRBJ2-7, with D possibly matching TRBD2 (5 bases). This clonotype was sampled from a human donor in good health (CMV status not recorded). Some clones in this sample may be carry-over from other donors' samples. Sequenced material: PBMCs. The DNA of the CDR3 is TGTGCCAGCAGCTCTGCAGCGGCGTCTGATTACGAGCAGTACTTC. It specifies CASSSAAASDYEQYF.